The subject of this entry is one TCR beta chain. The authors' processing: Estimation of nucleated cell counts relied on the amplification of reference gene primers. Sequenced by immunoSEQ multiplex PCR; TCRdb stores in-frame clones only, minus some. Clone size and V and J calls were adopted from that table, with D and trimming inferred from the DNA. The sample shows approximately 240,000 clones, roughly 80% of them seen only once. The data are from a study of blood T cell repertoires in COVID-19. This clonotype was sampled from a middle-aged woman with acute COVID-19. The sequencing sample was made of PBMCs or T cells enriched from blood (not recorded which).

The CDR3 bases are TGTGCCAGCAGCTCATTGAGGGGACAGGGACTCCAAGAGACCCAGTACTTC. Encoded protein: CASSSLRGQGLQETQYF. The chain couples TRBV7-9 to TRBJ2-5; 9 bases map to TRBD1. After removal of 4 bases from V and 1 base from J, the junction contained 10 bases not matched to a gene. The CDR3 loop spans 17 amino acids. Germline V gives CDR1 SEHNR, CDR2 FQNEAQ (reference sequence).